These 3 T cell receptor beta chains were all obtained from the same sample, sequenced in a study of Ad26.COV2.S vaccination and SARS-CoV-2 variants. Sequencing used immunoSEQ multiplex PCR; TCRdb keeps in-frame clones, though not all of them. The data contain around 320,000 clones, just under 85% of them seen just once; the ten biggest clones take up 2.1%. The treatment was: roughly 19 received Ad26.COV2.S at low or high dose, single or two shots; about 5 received placebo; per-sample allocation not given. Specimens were obtained on day 63 following the first vaccine or placebo injection. Material: peripheral blood, obtained in a trial of Ad26.COV2.S vaccine versus placebo. These receptors all stem from a person between 18 and 65 years old who received the Ad26.COV2.S COVID-19 vaccine or a placebo.

The table lists this clone with a few counts. The chain uses TRBV4-1 and TRBJ2-2, with D tentatively TRBD1 or TRBD2 (5 bases each). CDR1 MGHRA and CDR2 YSYEKL come from the germline V gene. Trimming left V 4 bases short and J 8 bases short, with 26 bases between. The CDR3 contains 18 residues. The CDR3 spells CASSRGRWDQHTTGELFF. The CDR3 coding sequence is TGCGCCAGCAGCCGAGGGCGCTGGGACCAACATACTACGGGGGAGCTGTTTTTT.

V and J are TRBV13 and TRBJ2-4; D possibly uses TRBD1 or TRBD2 (7 bases each). Trimming left V 0 bases short and J 6 bases short, with 12 bases between. The CDR3 consists of 15 residues. Germline CDR1 PRHDT, CDR2 FYEKMQ (reference sequence). This CDR3 reads CASSLGSGTVNIQYF. CDR3 coding DNA: TGTGCCAGCAGCTTAGGGAGCGGGACAGTAAACATTCAGTACTTC.

This chain links TRBV19 with TRBJ2-7, with D possibly TRBD1 on 6 matching bases. CDR1 LNHDA and CDR2 SQIVND come from the germline V gene (reference sequence). Trimming pared 5 bases from V and 1 base from J, leaving 21 bases between. This CDR3 contains 17 residues. CDR3 sequence (DNA): TGTGCCAGTAGTCTTATTTGGGGGCAGGGTCAGTCCTACGAGCAGTACTTC. It specifies CASSLIWGQGQSYEQYF.